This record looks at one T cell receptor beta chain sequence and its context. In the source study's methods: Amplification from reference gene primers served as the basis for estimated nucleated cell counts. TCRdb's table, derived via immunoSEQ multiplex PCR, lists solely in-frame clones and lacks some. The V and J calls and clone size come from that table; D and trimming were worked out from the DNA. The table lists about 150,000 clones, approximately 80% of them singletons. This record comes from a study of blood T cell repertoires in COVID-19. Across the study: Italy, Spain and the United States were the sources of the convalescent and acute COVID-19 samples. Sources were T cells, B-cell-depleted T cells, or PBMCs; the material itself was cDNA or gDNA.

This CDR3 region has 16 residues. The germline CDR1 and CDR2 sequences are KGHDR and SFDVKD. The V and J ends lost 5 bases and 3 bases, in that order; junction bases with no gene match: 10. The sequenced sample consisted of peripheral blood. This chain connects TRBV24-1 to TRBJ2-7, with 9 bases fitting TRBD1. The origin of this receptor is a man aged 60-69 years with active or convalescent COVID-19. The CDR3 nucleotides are TGTGCCACCAGTGGTCCTAGGGGACAGGGCGGCTACGAGCAGTACTTC. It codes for CATSGPRGQGGYEQYF.